Given below is one TCR beta chain in context. This entry belongs to a study of PD-L1 blockade in urothelial cancer. Sequenced by immunoSEQ multiplex PCR; TCRdb stores in-frame clones only, minus some. Of around 100,000 clones listed, around 85% are singletons. Germline lookup yields CDR1 LNHDA and CDR2 SQIVND (reference sequence). J lost 9 bases, V lost 6 bases, and 15 bases had no gene match. The CDR3 has 16 amino acids. This specimen consisted of PBMCs, obtained around atezolizumab (anti-PD-L1) treatment. The gene calls are TRBV19 and TRBJ1-5, with 9 bases identical to TRBD1. This clonotype originated in a man in his fifties or sixties with urothelial cancer. Written as DNA, the CDR3 is TGTGCCAGTAGCACACTTCCGGGACAGGGTTTTAGGCCCCAGCATTTT. It is translated as CASSTLPGQGFRPQHF.